This record looks at one T cell receptor beta chain sequence and its context. Its recognized antigen is unknown. Qualities for individual bases were not recorded, and no much larger clone is one base off. What the treatment or condition label conveys for this sample: in vitro stimulation with specific CMV peptide epitopes to enrich CMV-specific T cells. The source of the sample is a study of T cell repertoires in cytomegalovirus infection (dated by TCRdb to about 2019). Describing the broader study: Alongside well-studied HLA-B-restricted epitopes, the peptide stimulations were aimed at recently identified HLA-C-restricted CMV epitopes, whose presentation resists viral immunomodulation. Donor HLA type was relevant to the analysis, as public TCR beta signatures indicated carriage of CMV infection together with the matching HLA type.

Sequencer: Illumina HiSeq 1500. The public sequencing data were trimmed at Q25 with fastp and processed into clonotypes with MiXCR by TCRdb, which kept only in-frame beta chains. Here each entry gathers all rows of one CDR3 protein and keeps the most common genes and DNA. This sample lists roughly 570,000 distinct CDR3 sequences; just under 40% were detected once. The ten largest clones take up 48% of the sample. Including the terminal cysteine and phenylalanine, the CDR3 comprises 16 residues. The DNA shown is the 48-base CDR3, in frame from base 1. Deletion took 2 bases off V and 0 bases off J, with a span of 11 bases between the germline ends. CDR1 and CDR2 (SGHTA, FQGNSA) derive from the germline V gene. The paper's findings and limits, for the study overall: Cumulative frequency of public TCR beta family members discriminated carriers of CMV infection plus the relevant HLA type in this cohort and an independent approximately 350-donor cohort. The ex vivo response was dominated by HLA-C-restricted CMV-specific TCR beta clonotypes, which also provided the single most frequent clonotype in two of eight donors.

Sequencing used cultured PBMCs, obtained from culture after CMV antigen stimulation. This chain is built from TRBV7-2 and TRBJ2-1; tentative D gene TRBD2, with 6 bases matching. This sequence was found in a human donor in good health (CMV status not recorded). Some clones in this sample may be carry-over from other donors' samples. The base sequence is TGTGCCAGCAGCTTATGGGCGGGGAGCTCCTACAATGAGCAGTTCTTC. It specifies CASSLWAGSSYNEQFF.